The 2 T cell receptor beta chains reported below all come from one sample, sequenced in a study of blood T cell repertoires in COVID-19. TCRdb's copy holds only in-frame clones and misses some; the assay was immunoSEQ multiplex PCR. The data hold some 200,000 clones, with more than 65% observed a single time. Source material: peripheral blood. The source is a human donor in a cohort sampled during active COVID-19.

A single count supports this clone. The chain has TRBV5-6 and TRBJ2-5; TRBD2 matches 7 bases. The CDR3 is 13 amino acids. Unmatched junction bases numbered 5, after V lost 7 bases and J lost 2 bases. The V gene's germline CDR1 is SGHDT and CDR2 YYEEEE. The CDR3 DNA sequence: TGTGCCAGCTTCTGGGGGGGGCAAGAGACCCAGTACTTC. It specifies CASFWGGQETQYF.

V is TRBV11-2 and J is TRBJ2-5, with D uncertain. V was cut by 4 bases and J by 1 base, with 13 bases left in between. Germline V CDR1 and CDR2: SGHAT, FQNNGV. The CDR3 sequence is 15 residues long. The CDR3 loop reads CASSSPGVAQETQYF. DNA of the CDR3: TGTGCCAGCAGCTCCCCCGGTGTTGCCCAAGAGACCCAGTACTTC.